This is a list of T cell receptor beta chains from one sample in a study of shared clonotypes between healthy human individuals. Repertoires were generated with immunoSEQ multiplex PCR, while TCRdb's copy carries only in-frame clones and drops some. Among millions of clones listed, about 93% were seen once. The sample consisted of naive CD8+ T cells from PBMCs. Receptor source: a man younger than 35 in good health. Some clones in this sample may be carry-over from other donors' samples. Both conserved end residues are part of each CDR3. The D gene is left open where the match is weak. Size values are once, few and many counts, or a class for expanded clones, and some rows have none.

abundance | j_gene | v_gene | d_gene | CDR3nt | CDR3aa
once | TRBJ2-7 | TRBV2 | NA | TGTGCCAGCAGTGAATACGAAGACCTGTCCTACGAGCAGTACTTC | CASSEYEDLSYEQYF
NA | TRBJ2-7 | TRBV5-4 | NA | TGTGCCAGCAGCCGACGGGACGGCTCCTACGAGCAGTACTTC | CASSRRDGSYEQYF
NA | TRBJ2-1 | TRBV28 | NA | TGTGCCAGCAGTTTCGACTGGGCTAACAATGAGCAGTTCTTC | CASSFDWANNEQFF
NA | TRBJ2-7 | TRBV11-2 | NA | TGTGCCAGCAGCTTGGAATGGGGTAGGGATCGAGAGCAGTACTTC | CASSLEWGRDREQYF
NA | TRBJ2-7 | TRBV30 | TRBD1 | TGTGCCTGGAGTGGAGGGGACAGGTACTACGAGCAGTACTTC | CAWSGGDRYYEQYF
NA | TRBJ2-1 | TRBV4-1 | TRBD2 | TGCGCCAGCAGCCAAGATGTAGCTAGCGGGAGTGGGGGTGAGCAGTTCTTC | CASSQDVASGSGGEQFF
NA | TRBJ2-7 | TRBV5-6 | NA | TGTGCCAGCAGCTTTGGGCAGGGGAGGTACGAGCAGTACTTC | CASSFGQGRYEQYF
NA | TRBJ1-5 | TRBV5-5 | NA | TGTGCCAGCAGCCAATCAGGACATAGCAATCAGCCCCAGCATTTT | CASSQSGHSNQPQHF
NA | TRBJ2-3 | TRBV9 | TRBD2 | TGTGCCAGCAGCGTAGGGCTAGCGGACACAGATACGCAGTATTTT | CASSVGLADTDTQYF
NA | TRBJ1-3 | TRBV7-9 | NA | TGTGCCAGCAGCTTAGCCGGGAGCTCTGGAAACACCATATATTTT | CASSLAGSSGNTIYF
NA | TRBJ1-2 | TRBV6-1 | NA | TGTGCCAGTCAGATAGCGCAGGGCCCCTGGGAGGGCTACACCTTC | CASQIAQGPWEGYTF
NA | TRBJ2-7 | TRBV28 | NA | TGTGCCAGCAGTGTGTATGGGGGCGAACACAGTGTCGAGCAGTACTTC | CASSVYGGEHSVEQYF
NA | TRBJ2-7 | TRBV27 | NA | TGTGCCAGCAGTTCCAGGGGAGCCTACGAGCAGTACTTC | CASSSRGAYEQYF
few | TRBJ2-1 | TRBV2 | TRBD2 | TGTGCCAGCAGTGGATGGGGGCTAGCGGGATTATTGGTGCAGTTCTTC | CASSGWGLAGLLVQFF
NA | TRBJ2-7 | TRBV6-5 | TRBD1 | TGTGCCAGTGGACAGGGGGAAACCTACGAGCAGTACTTC | CASGQGETYEQYF
NA | TRBJ1-1 | TRBV19 | NA | TGTGCCAGCCAAAGTCAGGGCGATAACACTGAAGCTTTCTTT | CASQSQGDNTEAFF
NA | TRBJ1-2 | TRBV27 | TRBD1 | TGTGCCAGCAGTTTTCTCCGGACAGGCGGTAACTATGGCTACACCTTC | CASSFLRTGGNYGYTF
NA | TRBJ1-2 | TRBV4-1 | NA | TGCGCCAGCAGCCAGGAATACTCAACTCGACGGATCTATGGCTACACCTTC | CASSQEYSTRRIYGYTF
NA | TRBJ1-2 | TRBV19 | NA | TGTGCCAGTAGTCAAGATAACTATGGCTACACCTTC | CASSQDNYGYTF
NA | TRBJ1-1 | TRBV10-3 | NA | TGTGCCATCAGTGACCTCCAAGACAAGAACACTGAAGCTTTCTTT | CAISDLQDKNTEAFF
few | TRBJ2-2 | TRBV27 | NA | TGTGCCAGCAGTCCCAGAGCTGCCGGGGAGCTGTTTTTT | CASSPRAAGELFF
NA | TRBJ2-7 | TRBV9 | NA | TGTGCCAGCAGCGCCCGGTCGGGCCCCGAGCAGTACTTC | CASSARSGPEQYF
NA | TRBJ2-3 | TRBV5-1 | NA | TGCGCCAGCTGGGGAGGAGATACGCAGTATTTT | CASWGGDTQYF
NA | TRBJ1-5 | TRBV28 | NA | TGTGCCAGCTCGGCAGGGCAGGGGCAGCCCCAGCATTTT | CASSAGQGQPQHF
NA | TRBJ1-3 | TRBV27 | NA | TGTGCCAGCAGTTTATTCGCGGGGGGATTTGCTGGAAACACCATATATTTT | CASSLFAGGFAGNTIYF
NA | TRBJ2-1 | TRBV9 | NA | TGTGCCAGCAGCGGCGGGCGGGGAGCTGCGTGGAATGAGCAGTTCTTC | CASSGGRGAAWNEQFF
NA | TRBJ2-3 | TRBV19 | NA | TGTGCCAGTAGTAGCGACAGGGAGGGGGATACGCAGTATTTT | CASSSDREGDTQYF
NA | TRBJ2-1 | TRBV13 | NA | TGTGCCAGCAGCTTACGGATGGGAGATGAGCAGTTCTTC | CASSLRMGDEQFF
NA | TRBJ2-7 | TRBV27 | NA | TGTGCCAGCAGTTTATCCCGGACCCCCTACGAGCAGTACTTC | CASSLSRTPYEQYF
NA | TRBJ2-1 | TRBV13 | NA | TGTGCCAGCAGCTTGTTGGAGGGGTCCTACAATGAGCAGTTCTTC | CASSLLEGSYNEQFF
NA | TRBJ2-6 | TRBV7-9 | TRBD1 | TGTGCCAGCAGCTTAGCACCGGGACAGGGAACTGGGGCCAACGTCCTGACTTTC | CASSLAPGQGTGANVLTF
NA | TRBJ2-7 | TRBV9 | TRBD2 | TGTGCCAGCAGCGTAAGCGGGAGTGCGGACGAGCAGTACTTC | CASSVSGSADEQYF